This T cell receptor beta chain was retrieved from a study of cytomegalovirus exposure and HLA in healthy donors. Study-level results: The authors later found HLA-associated TCR beta chains more clonally expanded than equally common others.

On this clone itself: Its antigen remains unidentified.

Healthy bone marrow donors made up the donor group. The CDR3 is 11 residues long. CDR1 LNHDA and CDR2 SQIVND come from the germline V gene (reference sequence). Trimming stripped 9 bases from V and 1 base from J, with 6 bases between. The PCR made use of 60 Vbeta and 13 Jbeta primers. Sequencing was performed with immunoSEQ multiplex PCR; in TCRdb, only in-frame clones are kept and a portion is missing. The listing contains 130,000 to 150,000 clones. V and J are TRBV19 and TRBJ1-1; D gene ambiguous. This receptor was identified in a man aged 35 to 55 in good health and CMV-seronegative. The material sequenced was PBMCs. The CDR3 DNA sequence: TGTGCCAGCTCCGGGAACACTGAAGCTTTCTTT. It is translated as CASSGNTEAFF. Full variable domain (outside the CDR3, taken from reference TRBV19 and TRBJ1-1): DGGITQSPKYLFRKEGQNVTLSCEQNLNHDAMYWYRQDPGQGLRLIYYSQIVNDFQKGDIAEGYSVSREKKESFPLTVTSAQKNPTAFYLCASSGNTEAFFGQGTRLTVV.